Presented here are 21 T cell receptor beta chains from one specimen sequenced in a study of blood T cell repertoires in COVID-19. Repertoires were generated with immunoSEQ multiplex PCR, while TCRdb's copy carries only in-frame clones and drops some. The table records 98,000 or so clones, about 82% of them present only once. The sequencing input was peripheral blood. Every receptor here comes from a woman aged 60-75 years in a cohort sampled during active or convalescent COVID-19.

This clone was picked up one time. The chain uses TRBV6-1 and TRBJ1-5; TRBD1 matches 10 bases. The CDR3 loop spans 16 amino acids. Looked up from germline, CDR1 is MNHNS and CDR2 is SASEGT. Unmatched junction bases numbered 7, after V lost 2 bases and J lost 6 bases. The chain's CDR3 is CASSEMWTGGSQPQHF. CDR3 in DNA: TGTGCCAGCAGTGAAATGTGGACAGGGGGTTCTCAGCCCCAGCATTTT.

The J gene is TRBJ1-2, the V gene TRBV9; the match to TRBD1 covers 8 bases. The germline V gene has CDR1 SGDLS and CDR2 YYNGEE. V was clipped by 2 bases and J by 4 bases; unmatched bases: 7. The CDR3 totals 15 residues. CDR3 in DNA: TGTGCCAGCAGCGTCGACGGACAGGGCGGCTATGGCTACACCTTC. Encoded protein: CASSVDGQGGYGYTF.

This rearrangement joins TRBV9 to TRBJ2-1; 10 bases map to TRBD2. V dropped 0 bases and J dropped 3; count of bases not matched to a gene: 6. This CDR3 is built from 17 residues. Germline loops: CDR1 SGDLS, CDR2 YYNGEE. CDR3 in DNA: TGTGCCAGCAGCGTAGAAAGCGGGAGGGCTCTCTACAATGAGCAGTTCTTC. As protein: CASSVESGRALYNEQFF.

The chain links TRBV10-3 to TRBJ2-1; TRBD1 matches 9 bases. The CDR3 spans 13 residues. Trimming removed 4 bases from V and 7 bases from J; junction bases left unmatched: 2. CDR1 and CDR2 (germline): ENHRY, SYGVKD. The CDR3 protein is CAISGDRANEQFF. In DNA, the CDR3 is TGTGCCATCAGTGGGGACAGGGCAAATGAGCAGTTCTTC.

V usage is TRBV6-2 or TRBV6-3 and J usage is TRBJ2-2; D not resolved. Looked up from germline, CDR1 is MNHEY and CDR2 is SVGEGT. The CDR3 has 14 residues. Trimming pared 0 bases from V and 1 base from J, leaving 3 bases between. CDR3 amino acids: CASSYSGNTGELFF. The CDR3 bases are TGTGCCAGCAGTTACTCCGGGAACACCGGGGAGCTGTTTTTT.

The chain employs TRBV7-8 and TRBJ2-7; maybe TRBD2 (5 bases). Trimming took off 5 bases at V and 4 bases at J, with 12 bases between the two ends. This CDR3 has 13 residues. In germline, CDR1 is SGHVS, CDR2 FQNEAQ. This CDR3 is CASSRGLEYEQYF. The CDR3 bases are TGTGCCAGCAGCCGAGGACTGGAATACGAGCAGTACTTC.

The chain recombines TRBV6-5 with TRBJ1-2; weak D call: TRBD1 (5 bases). The V end was cut by 7 bases, the J end by 4 bases, with 13 bases between. Looked up from germline, CDR1 is MNHEY and CDR2 is SVGAGI. The CDR3 runs 13 residues. CDR3 protein: CASNPDTIYGYTF. DNA for the CDR3: TGTGCCAGCAACCCGGACACCATCTATGGCTACACCTTC.

This clone was observed a few times. The chain combines TRBV27 with TRBJ2-1, with 13 bases identical to TRBD2. Germline V lookup: CDR1 MNHEY, CDR2 SMNVEV (reference sequence). V shed 8 bases and J 0 bases; nucleotides not matched to a gene: 10. The CDR3 has 18 residues. The CDR3 loop is CASRTPGLAGTSYNEQFF. CDR3 nucleotide sequence: TGTGCCAGCCGAACCCCGGGACTAGCGGGGACCTCCTACAATGAGCAGTTCTTC.

V usage is TRBV2 and J usage is TRBJ2-5; D perhaps matches TRBD1 (5 bases). The CDR3 is 15 residues long. The V gene's germline CDR1 is SNHLY and CDR2 FYNNEI. The V gene lost 7 bases and the J gene lost 5 bases, with 20 bases spanning the gap. The chain's CDR3 is CASKDRQGWMETQYF. In nucleotides, the CDR3 is TGTGCCAGCAAAGACCGGCAGGGTTGGATGGAGACCCAGTACTTC.

This clone has a single count. The chain couples TRBV18 to TRBJ1-5; weak D call: TRBD1 (5 bases). The CDR3 sequence is 16 residues long. V was shortened by 8 bases and J by 2 bases, with 19 bases between the two germline ends. Germline lookup yields CDR1 KGHSH and CDR2 LQKENI. In nucleotides, the CDR3 is TGTGCCAGCCCACTCTCTCAGGGTCGGGGCAATCAGCCCCAGCATTTT. It yields the protein CASPLSQGRGNQPQHF.

This clone has just one count. The chain uses TRBV20-1 and TRBJ1-1, with D possibly TRBD1 on 5 matching bases. Germline V gives CDR1 DFQATT, CDR2 SNEGSKA (reference sequence). The CDR3 has 14 amino acids. The V end lost 3 bases, the J end lost 4 bases, and 15 bases lay between the germline ends. The CDR3 is CSASGPQQVTEAFF. The CDR3 coding sequence is TGCAGTGCTAGTGGTCCCCAACAGGTCACTGAAGCTTTCTTT.

The sample holds one count of this clone. The rearrangement joins TRBV2 to TRBJ2-1; 13 bases map to TRBD2. Losses at the gene ends were 6 bases for V and 7 bases for J; bases not matched to a gene: 12. Germline V gives CDR1 SNHLY, CDR2 FYNNEI. This CDR3 region has 17 residues. In DNA, the CDR3 is TGTGCCAGCAGGGTAGGGGTGGGACTAGCGGGAAAAAATGAGCAGTTCTTC. Protein: CASRVGVGLAGKNEQFF. The full variable domain, with the rest looked up from reference TRBV2 and TRBJ2-1, is EPEVTQTPSHQVTQMGQEVILRCVPISNHLYFYWYRQILGQKVEFLVSFYNNEISEKSEIFDDQFSVERPDGSNFTLKIRSTKLEDSAMYFCASRVGVGLAGKNEQFFGPGTRLTVL.

The chain couples TRBV2 to TRBJ2-3; D is perhaps TRBD2 (6 bases). The CDR3 covers 15 residues. Per germline, CDR1 SNHLY and CDR2 FYNNEI. V was clipped by 8 bases and J by 3 bases, with 18 bases between them. This CDR3 is CASGSGRYRTDTQYF. CDR3 coding DNA: TGTGCCAGCGGTAGCGGCCGCTATCGGACAGATACGCAGTATTTT.

The rearrangement links TRBV6-5 to TRBJ2-1; no clear D gene. The V end was cut by 2 bases, the J end by 4 bases, with 12 bases between. The length of the CDR3 is 15 residues. The V gene's germline CDR1 is MNHEY and CDR2 SVGAGI. CDR3 sequence (DNA): TGTGCCAGCAGTTACGACACCGCTACATACAATGAGCAGTTCTTC. Amino acids: CASSYDTATYNEQFF.

The V and J genes are TRBV19 and TRBJ1-5, with TRBD1 matching 8 bases. The V gene's germline CDR1 is LNHDA and CDR2 SQIVND (reference sequence). The CDR3 sequence is 16 residues long. J gave up 4 bases and V 4 bases, and 9 bases lay outside the gene matches. CDR3 nucleotides: TGTGCCAGTAGTACCCCGACAGGGGTGTTAAATCAGCCCCAGCATTTT. This translates into CASSTPTGVLNQPQHF. The variable domain in full, with the rest retrieved from reference TRBV19 and TRBJ1-5, is DGGITQSPKYLFRKEGQNVTLSCEQNLNHDAMYWYRQDPGQGLRLIYYSQIVNDFQKGDIAEGYSVSREKKESFPLTVTSAQKNPTAFYLCASSTPTGVLNQPQHFGDGTRLSIL.

V and J are TRBV3-1 (or the pseudogene TRBV3-2) and TRBJ2-3, with TRBD2 identical over 12 bases. The germline gives CDR1 LGHDT, CDR2 YNNKEL (reference sequence). V was pared by 4 bases and J by 5 bases, with 7 bases of the junction left unmatched. The CDR3 has 16 amino acids. The CDR3 region has the DNA TGTGCCAGCAGCCGGCGACTAGCGGGGGCCGTAGATACGCAGTATTTT. Residues: CASSRRLAGAVDTQYF.

V usage is TRBV5-4 and J usage is TRBJ1-1, with D perhaps TRBD1 (5 bases). V lost 2 bases to trimming and J lost 6 bases, with 23 bases between them. The CDR3 is 17 residues long. CDR1 is SGHNT and CDR2 is YYREEE in the germline V gene (reference sequence). CDR3: CASSFGTRGVREAEAFF. In nucleotides, the CDR3 is TGTGCCAGCAGCTTTGGGACGAGAGGGGTCCGGGAGGCTGAAGCTTTCTTT.

The V call is TRBV9, the J call TRBJ2-3; 9 positions agree with TRBD1. This CDR3 has 16 residues. Per germline, CDR1 SGDLS and CDR2 YYNGEE. V shed 6 bases and J 4 bases; nucleotides not matched to a gene: 12. The CDR3 DNA is TGTGCCAGCACTCCCAGGGGGGACAGGGTCCCAGATACGCAGTATTTT. Amino acids: CASTPRGDRVPDTQYF.

The chain joins TRBV5-8 to TRBJ2-7; 9 nucleotides agree with TRBD2. V was pared by 3 bases and J by 4 bases, with 11 bases of the junction left unmatched. Germline CDR1 is SGHTS and CDR2 is YDEGEE. This CDR3 is 16 amino acids long. This chain's CDR3 is CASSSPRLADRYEQYF. In DNA form, the CDR3 reads TGTGCCAGCAGCTCCCCGAGACTAGCGGATCGATACGAGCAGTACTTC.

The V call is TRBV10-3, the J call TRBJ2-1; D is ambiguous. The ends were cut back, 3 bases at V and 0 bases at J, with 12 bases in the middle. This CDR3 spans 16 amino acids. Germline CDR1 ENHRY, CDR2 SYGVKD. The chain's CDR3 is CAISEPAASSYNEQFF. CDR3 bases: TGTGCCATCAGTGAACCGGCGGCCAGCTCCTACAATGAGCAGTTCTTC.

The V gene is TRBV5-4, the J gene TRBJ2-4; 9 positions match TRBD2. The CDR3 consists of 17 residues. Trimming at V came to 4 bases and at J to 1 base, leaving 9 bases not matched to a gene. Germline loops: CDR1 SGHNT, CDR2 YYREEE (reference sequence). The DNA for the CDR3 is TGTGCCAGCAGCCCAGGCGGGAGCGGGGGGGCCAAAAACATTCAGTACTTC. This gives the protein CASSPGGSGGAKNIQYF.